These 27 T cell receptor beta chains originate from one sample sequenced in a study of Ad26.COV2.S vaccination and SARS-CoV-2 variants. Using immunoSEQ multiplex PCR, the repertoire was profiled, and TCRdb retains in-frame clones only, with some absent. The sample yields 500,000 or so clones, around nine tenths seen once. Treatment defined: about 20 received Ad26.COV2.S at low or high dose, single or two shots; several received placebo; per-sample allocation not given. Day 63 after the first vaccine or placebo injection was the time point for sampling. Sequenced here: peripheral blood, sampled in a trial of Ad26.COV2.S vaccine versus placebo. These receptors were taken from a person between 18 and 65 years old who received the Ad26.COV2.S COVID-19 vaccine or a placebo.

The V call is TRBV12-3 or TRBV12-4, the J call TRBJ2-1; no reliable D call. There are 13 residues in the CDR3. V dropped 3 bases and J dropped 6 bases, with 9 bases sitting between them. In DNA, the CDR3 is TGTGCCAGCAGTTTGTTCGTCGGCAATGAGCAGTTCTTC. Translated, it gives CASSLFVGNEQFF.

The chain employs TRBV7-9 and TRBJ2-7, with a weak D call TRBD2 (6 bases). Germline V CDR1 and CDR2: SEHNR, FQNEAQ (reference sequence). This CDR3 is built from 13 residues. V shed 1 base and J shed 7 bases, with 11 bases lying between them. The chain's CDR3 is CASSLDIGGEQYF. The DNA for the CDR3 is TGTGCCAGCAGCTTAGATATTGGGGGGGAGCAGTACTTC.

The gene calls are TRBV30 and TRBJ1-4, with 8 bases that match TRBD1. The CDR3 totals 16 residues. In germline, CDR1 is GTSNPN, CDR2 SVGIG (reference sequence). With 3 bases clipped from V and 8 bases from J, the junction kept 14 bases outside the gene matches. CDR3 bases: TGTGCCTGGAGGTCATACCCGGGACAGGTTGGGGAAAAACTGTTTTTT. Protein product: CAWRSYPGQVGEKLFF.

The chain carries TRBV15 and TRBJ2-1, with TRBD2 matching over 10 bases. Germline CDR1 reads LNHNV; CDR2 reads YYDKDF (reference sequence). The CDR3 is 15 residues long. V gave up 8 bases and J gave up 8 bases; unmatched junction bases: 12. CDR3 residues: CATQAGGPGSDEQFF. For the CDR3, the DNA is TGTGCCACCCAAGCGGGAGGGCCCGGGAGCGATGAGCAGTTCTTC.

At least ten counts were recorded for this clone. The chain combines TRBV4-3 with TRBJ1-2; 11 bases fit TRBD1. The CDR3 contains 16 residues. The germline gives CDR1 LGHNA, CDR2 YSLEER. V was clipped by 0 bases and J by 4 bases; unmatched bases: 4. The DNA of the CDR3 is TGCGCCAGCAGCCAAGACACCGGGACAGGGGGCTATGGCTACACCTTC. Translated, it gives CASSQDTGTGGYGYTF.

The rearrangement joins TRBV7-3 to TRBJ2-2; D unclear. The CDR3 has 15 residues. Germline assignment: CDR1 SGHTA and CDR2 FQGTGA. Trimming removed 2 bases from V and 5 bases from J, with 12 bases in between. CDR3 loop: CASSLDFVPTGELFF. The DNA for the CDR3 is TGTGCCAGCAGCTTAGACTTCGTCCCTACCGGGGAGCTGTTTTTT.

About this clone: The same CDR3 can be traced to other DNA sequences in this sample. This sequence joins TRBV7-2 and TRBJ2-7; maybe TRBD2 (5 bases). Trimming took off 3 bases at V and 3 bases at J, with 9 bases between the two ends. The length of the CDR3 is 13 residues. Germline values: CDR1 SGHTA, CDR2 FQGNSA. In DNA form, the CDR3 reads TGTGCCAGCAGCTTGAGCGGTAGCTACGAGCAGTACTTC. It encodes CASSLSGSYEQYF.

This clone was seen once. The chain uses TRBV24-1 and TRBJ1-2, with 8 bases aligning to TRBD1. Unmatched junction bases numbered 10, after V lost 5 bases and J lost 3 bases. CDR1 KGHDR and CDR2 SFDVKD come from the germline V gene. The CDR3 sequence is 16 residues long. As DNA, the CDR3 is TGTGCCACCAGTGGCATTGGACAGGGTGGAGACTATGGCTACACCTTC. This codes for CATSGIGQGGDYGYTF.

The rearrangement links TRBV6-2 or TRBV6-3 to TRBJ2-7, with D hard to call. Germline loops: CDR1 MNHEY, CDR2 SVGEGT. The CDR3 totals 14 residues. V dropped 3 bases and J dropped 0 bases, with 9 bases sitting between them. In DNA, the CDR3 is TGTGCCAGCAGTTATAGCTTTACCTCCTACGAGCAGTACTTC. Residues: CASSYSFTSYEQYF.

The V and J genes are TRBV7-2 and TRBJ2-1, with 12 positions matching TRBD2. This CDR3 has 16 residues. Germline CDR1 and CDR2: SGHTA and FQGNSA. The J segment lost 7 bases and the V segment lost 5 bases, leaving 9 bases of the junction unmatched. DNA for the CDR3: TGTGCCAGCAGCCGCCCTCCTAGCGGGAGGGGGAATGAGCAGTTCTTC. It is translated as CASSRPPSGRGNEQFF. Filled out from reference TRBV7-2 and TRBJ2-1, the complete variable domain reads GAGVSQSPSNKVTEKGKDVELRCDPISGHTALYWYRQSLGQGLEFLIYFQGNSAPDKSGLPSDRFSAERTGGSVSTLTIQRTQQEDSAVYLCASSRPPSGRGNEQFFGPGTRLTVL.

With respect to this clone: Other DNA sequences of this sample code for an identical CDR3. This chain uses TRBV7-2 with TRBJ1-1, with D tentatively TRBD1 (5 bases). This CDR3 is built from 13 residues. CDR1 SGHTA and CDR2 FQGNSA come from the germline V gene. V dropped 5 bases and J dropped 0 bases, with 7 bases sitting between them. As DNA, the CDR3 is TGTGCCAGCAGCCTGACAGTGAACACTGAAGCTTTCTTT. Protein sequence: CASSLTVNTEAFF.

V usage is TRBV7-9 and J usage is TRBJ2-7; D is possibly TRBD2 (5 bases). The CDR3 runs to 15 residues. Trimming pared 3 bases from V and 6 bases from J, leaving 18 bases between. The germline CDR1 and CDR2 sequences are SEHNR and FQNEAQ (reference sequence). The CDR3 DNA follows: TGTGCCAGCAGCTTGAGCGGTGGTTACGTACGCGAGCAGTACTTC. Its translation is CASSLSGGYVREQYF.

J is TRBJ1-1 and V is TRBV30; D call uncertain. The V and J ends lost 0 bases and 7 bases respectively, with 9 bases between them. Per the germline V gene, CDR1 is GTSNPN and CDR2 is SVGIG (reference sequence). The CDR3 loop spans 12 amino acids. CDR3 DNA: TGTGCCTGGAGTGTAAACAGCTATGAAGCTTTCTTT. It yields the protein CAWSVNSYEAFF.

The V gene is TRBV5-1, the J gene TRBJ2-1, with 12 positions matching TRBD2. Looked up from germline, CDR1 is SGHRS and CDR2 is YFSETQ. J gave up 0 bases and V 3 bases, and 16 bases lay outside the gene matches. The CDR3 spans 21 residues. The CDR3 sequence is CASSSTQTSGSSRSSYNEQFF. CDR3 nucleotide sequence: TGCGCCAGCAGCTCAACACAGACTAGCGGGAGCTCCCGTAGCTCCTACAATGAGCAGTTCTTC.

This clone was counted a few times. The rearrangement joins TRBV28 to TRBJ1-1, with D maybe TRBD1 (5 bases). Germline V lookup: CDR1 MDHEN, CDR2 SYDVKM. The CDR3 has 15 amino acids. V was clipped by 3 bases and J by 3 bases, with 14 bases between them. CDR3 in amino acids: CASSLGGVSYTEAFF. The CDR3 DNA sequence: TGTGCCAGCAGTTTGGGGGGGGTCTCATACACTGAAGCTTTCTTT. Drawing the rest from reference TRBV28 and TRBJ1-1, the complete variable domain is DVKVTQSSRYLVKRTGEKVFLECVQDMDHENMFWYRQDPGLGLRLIYFSYDVKMKEKGDIPEGYSVSREKKERFSLILESASTNQTSMYLCASSLGGVSYTEAFFGQGTRLTVV.

This clone was detected a few times. The chain combines TRBV5-5 with TRBJ1-1; D ambiguous. The CDR3 covers 14 residues. Germline CDR1 and CDR2: SGHKS and YYEKEE (reference sequence). Trimming pared 0 bases from V and 1 base from J, leaving 7 bases between. The CDR3 region is CASSLVAANTEAFF. CDR3 nucleotide sequence: TGTGCCAGCAGCTTGGTGGCAGCGAACACTGAAGCTTTCTTT.

The chain is built from TRBV7-3 and TRBJ2-3; D may be TRBD1 or TRBD2 (5 bases each). CDR1 is SGHTA, CDR2 FQGTGA, per germline. The ends were cut back, 8 bases at V and 0 bases at J, with 9 bases in the middle. This CDR3 region has 13 residues. As DNA, the CDR3 is TGTGCCAGCGGGACGTCTAGCACAGATACGCAGTATTTT. Residues: CASGTSSTDTQYF. Supplemented by reference TRBV7-3 and TRBJ2-3, the full variable domain reads GAGVSQTPSNKVTEKGKYVELRCDPISGHTALYWYRQSLGQGPEFLIYFQGTGAADDSGLPNDRFFAVRPEGSVSTLKIQRTERGDSAVYLCASGTSSTDTQYFGPGTRLTVL.

For this clone: Distinct nucleotide sequences in the sample also encode this CDR3. The rearrangement joins TRBV19 to TRBJ1-6; unclear D gene. Germline-derived CDR1 and CDR2 are LNHDA and SQIVND (reference sequence). This CDR3 has 12 amino acids. Trimming cost V 1 base and J 10 bases, with 5 bases left between them. Here the CDR3 reads CASSIGASPLHF. Here the CDR3 DNA reads TGTGCCAGTAGTATAGGGGCATCACCCCTCCACTTT.

Points on this clone: This specimen includes other DNA sequences encoding the same CDR3. This chain connects TRBV12-3 or TRBV12-4 to TRBJ1-2; D gene uncertain. The CDR3 spans 12 residues. Deletions cut 5 bases from V and 4 bases from J, with 8 bases between. The CDR3 coding sequence is TGTGCCAGCAGTCGGACTGCCTATGGCTACACCTTC. It codes for CASSRTAYGYTF.

The rearrangement uses TRBV5-1 and TRBJ2-2, with 7 bases lining up with TRBD1. Unmatched junction bases numbered 7, after V lost 4 bases and J lost 4 bases. This CDR3 has 15 residues. The germline gives CDR1 SGHRS, CDR2 YFSETQ. The DNA of the CDR3 is TGCGCCAGCAGCCCAATGACAGGGCCCACCGGGGAGCTGTTTTTT. Translating gives CASSPMTGPTGELFF.

This clone showed up just once. The V and J genes are TRBV9 and TRBJ1-4; 7 bases are a match to TRBD1. CDR1 SGDLS and CDR2 YYNGEE come from the germline V gene. The CDR3 covers 15 residues. V lost 4 bases and J lost 8; bases outside the gene matches: 11. DNA for the CDR3: TGTGCCAGCAGCCCCACAGGGGTTGGCGACGAAAAACTGTTTTTT. Its translation is CASSPTGVGDEKLFF.

The chain has TRBV29-1 and TRBJ1-2; D gene unclear. CDR3 length equals 11 residues. The V gene lost 4 bases and the J gene lost 6 bases, with 9 bases spanning the gap. CDR1 and CDR2 (germline): SQVTM, ANQGSEA. The CDR3 DNA follows: TGCAGCGTTGTAGGCGGAGATGGCTACACCTTC. Its translation is CSVVGGDGYTF.

This clone was seen more than once but under ten times. The rearrangement links TRBV5-8 to TRBJ1-5, with D maybe TRBD1 (5 bases). CDR3 size: 15 residues. With 2 bases removed from V and 7 bases from J, the gap between germline ends came to 16 bases. Germline V gives CDR1 SGHTS, CDR2 YDEGEE. The CDR3 DNA is TGTGCCAGCAGCTTACCTTCGGAGGGGCCCCAGCCCCAGCATTTT. This translates into CASSLPSEGPQPQHF.

The chain is built from TRBV30 and TRBJ2-5, with D perhaps TRBD2 (5 bases). Germline V gene sequence: CDR1 GTSNPN, CDR2 SVGIG (reference sequence). CDR3 length: 14 residues. The V gene lost 0 bases and the J gene lost 2 bases, with 10 bases spanning the gap. The CDR3 protein is CAWSVGVGQETQYF. DNA of the CDR3: TGTGCCTGGAGTGTCGGGGTGGGGCAAGAGACCCAGTACTTC.

For this clone: This same CDR3 is encoded by further DNA sequences in the sample. The chain joins TRBV7-2 to TRBJ1-1; no reliable D call. CDR1 is SGHTA, CDR2 FQGNSA, per germline. Trimming shortened V by 1 base and J by 1 base, and 4 bases separated the two germline ends. The CDR3 runs to 13 residues. The CDR3 is CASSLGTNTEAFF. The CDR3 bases are TGTGCCAGCAGCTTAGGGACGAACACTGAAGCTTTCTTT. Filled out from reference TRBV7-2 and TRBJ1-1, the complete variable domain reads GAGVSQSPSNKVTEKGKDVELRCDPISGHTALYWYRQSLGQGLEFLIYFQGNSAPDKSGLPSDRFSAERTGGSVSTLTIQRTQQEDSAVYLCASSLGTNTEAFFGQGTRLTVV.

This chain links TRBV4-2 with TRBJ1-1; 7 bases are shared with TRBD1. After removal of 0 bases from V and 4 bases from J, the junction contained 8 bases not matched to a gene. The CDR3 runs to 16 residues. Germline assignment: CDR1 LGHNA and CDR2 YNFKEQ. The CDR3: CASSQDDRAEGTEAFF. CDR3 sequence (DNA): TGTGCCAGCAGCCAAGACGACAGGGCAGAAGGCACTGAAGCTTTCTTT.

The V gene is TRBV5-4, the J gene TRBJ1-3; D may be TRBD1 (6 bases). The V gene lost 0 bases and the J gene lost 0 bases, with 13 bases spanning the gap. In germline, CDR1 is SGHNT, CDR2 YYREEE (reference sequence). The CDR3 extends over 17 amino acids. CDR3 sequence reads: CASSLGGGQFSGNTIYF. The CDR3 bases are TGTGCCAGCAGCTTGGGGGGTGGACAGTTCTCTGGAAACACCATATATTTT.